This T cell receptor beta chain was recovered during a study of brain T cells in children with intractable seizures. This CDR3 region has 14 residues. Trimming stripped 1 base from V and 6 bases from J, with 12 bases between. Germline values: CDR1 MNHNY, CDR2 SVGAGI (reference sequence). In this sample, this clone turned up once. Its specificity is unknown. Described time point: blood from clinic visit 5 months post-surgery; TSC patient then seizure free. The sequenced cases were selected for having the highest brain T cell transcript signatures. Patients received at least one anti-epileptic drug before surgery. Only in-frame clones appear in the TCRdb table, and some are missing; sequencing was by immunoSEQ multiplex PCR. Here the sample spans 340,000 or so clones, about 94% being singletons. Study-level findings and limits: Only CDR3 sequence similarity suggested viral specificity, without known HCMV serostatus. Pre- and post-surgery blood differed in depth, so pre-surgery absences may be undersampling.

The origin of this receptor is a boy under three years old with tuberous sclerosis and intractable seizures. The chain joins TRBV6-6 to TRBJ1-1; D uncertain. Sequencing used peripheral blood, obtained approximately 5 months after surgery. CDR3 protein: CASSYFGVSAEAFF. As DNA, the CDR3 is TGTGCCAGCAGTTACTTTGGGGTGTCCGCTGAAGCTTTCTTT.